Described below is a single T cell receptor beta chain sequence and its context. Its specificity is not known. The data were obtained in a study of blood T cells in healthy people across ages. Study information: With template switching, about one barcoded beta molecule was captured per two T cells. Study-level points and caveats: Older individuals had lower TCR beta diversity per million T cells (the decline was roughly linear). Naive and antigen-experienced cells were not separated, limiting conclusive comparison.

A second roughly 7 to 11 cycle PCR used barcoded and J-beta primers. Per-sample output comprised a minimum of 2.5 million paired-end reads containing CDR3. One entry per CDR3 protein results from TCRdb running MiXCR on the 5' RACE reads. The sample holds around 750,000 distinct CDR3 sequences; about 53% are singletons and the top ten take roughly 40%. J was trimmed by 7 bases and V by 6 bases; bases with no gene match: 6. This CDR3 is built from 13 residues. This clonotype was obtained from a man of 80 years or more in good health. The chain recombines TRBV12-3 or TRBV12-4 with TRBJ2-7; TRBD2 agrees at 10 bases. The specimen sequenced was blood. The CDR3 nucleotides read TGTGCCAGCAGCCTGGGACTAGCGAGGGAGCAGTACTTC. It translates to CASSLGLAREQYF.